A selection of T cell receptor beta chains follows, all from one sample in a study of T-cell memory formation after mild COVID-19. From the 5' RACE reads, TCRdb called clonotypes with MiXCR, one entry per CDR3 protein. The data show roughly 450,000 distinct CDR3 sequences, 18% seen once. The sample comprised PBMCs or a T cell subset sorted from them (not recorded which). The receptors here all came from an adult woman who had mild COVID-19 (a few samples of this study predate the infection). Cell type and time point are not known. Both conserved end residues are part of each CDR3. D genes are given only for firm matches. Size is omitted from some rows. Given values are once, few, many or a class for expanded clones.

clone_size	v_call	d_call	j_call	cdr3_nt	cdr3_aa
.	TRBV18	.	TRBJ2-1	TGTGCCAGCTCACCACCGTCCAGGTTAGGTGAGCAGTTCTTC	CASSPPSRLGEQFF
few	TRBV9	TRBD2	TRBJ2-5	TGTGCCAGCAGCGTTGGACTAGCGGGAATAGAGACCCAGTACTTC	CASSVGLAGIETQYF
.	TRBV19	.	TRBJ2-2	TGTGCCAGCAACAGGAACACCGGGGAGCTGTTTTTT	CASNRNTGELFF
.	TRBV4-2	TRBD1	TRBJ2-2	TGTGCCAGCAGCCAAGCAGACAGGGCTGGTGGGGAGCTGTTTTTT	CASSQADRAGGELFF
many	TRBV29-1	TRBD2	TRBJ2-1	TGCAGCGTGCTGCCGGGACTAAACAACAATGAGCAGTTCTTC	CSVLPGLNNNEQFF
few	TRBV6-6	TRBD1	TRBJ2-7	TGTGCCAGCAGCCAACCGGGACAGGGATACTACGAGCAGTACTTC	CASSQPGQGYYEQYF
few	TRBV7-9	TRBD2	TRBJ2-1	TGTGCCAGCAGCTTCCTAGCGGGAGCTGGGCATGAGCAGTTCTTC	CASSFLAGAGHEQFF
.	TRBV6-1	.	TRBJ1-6	TGTGCCAGCAGTGCCGGCCTAGGTAGCGAACCCCTCCACTTT	CASSAGLGSEPLHF
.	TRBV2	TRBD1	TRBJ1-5	TGTGCCAGCCATATTACAGGGGGTCAGCCCCAGCATTTT	CASHITGGQPQHF
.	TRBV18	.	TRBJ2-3	TGTGCCAGCTCACCGGAGATTAAGACAGATACGCAGTATTTT	CASSPEIKTDTQYF
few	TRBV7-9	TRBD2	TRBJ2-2	TGTGCCAGCAGACCAGGGGGAACTAGCGGGGGCTCGTCCGGGGAGCTGTTTTTT	CASRPGGTSGGSSGELFF
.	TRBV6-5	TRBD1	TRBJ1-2	TGTGCCAGCAGTTACTCGAGTTCCAGGACAGGGATCTATGGCTACACCTTC	CASSYSSSRTGIYGYTF
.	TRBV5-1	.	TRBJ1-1	TGCGCCAGCAGCTTGGTGGGACACCCACCCATTGAAGCTTTCTTT	CASSLVGHPPIEAFF
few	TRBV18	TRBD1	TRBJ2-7	TGTGCCAGCTCACCACCGAGCCACAGGGGGCCTGCCTACGAGCAGTACTTC	CASSPPSHRGPAYEQYF
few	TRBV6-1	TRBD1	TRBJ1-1	TGTGCCAGCAGTTTGTTGACAGGGGGAATCACTGAAGCTTTCTTT	CASSLLTGGITEAFF
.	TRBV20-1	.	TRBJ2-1	TGCAGTGCTAGAGATGAGAGGGTTCAGTTCTTC	CSARDERVQFF
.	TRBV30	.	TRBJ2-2	TGTGCCTGGACTTCCGACGACAGGTTTGGGTACTTGGACGGGGAGCTGTTTTTT	CAWTSDDRFGYLDGELFF
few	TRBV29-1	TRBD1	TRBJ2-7	TGCAGCGCCACCGGGACAGGGGAGTCCTACGAGCAGTACTTC	CSATGTGESYEQYF
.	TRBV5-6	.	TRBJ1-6	TGTGCCAGCAGGGATGGGTACAATTCACCCCTCCACTTT	CASRDGYNSPLHF
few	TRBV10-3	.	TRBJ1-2	TGTGCCATCAGTGAGTCTCCAGGGTCCGGCTACACCTTC	CAISESPGSGYTF
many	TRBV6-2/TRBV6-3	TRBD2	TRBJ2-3	TGTGCCAGCAGTTCGGGACTAGCGGGAGCACTCGATACGCAGTATTTT	CASSSGLAGALDTQYF